The 10 T cell receptor beta chains presented below share a single source sample, sequenced in a study of shared clonotypes between healthy human individuals. Libraries were prepared by immunoSEQ multiplex PCR; TCRdb keeps only in-frame clonotypes and omits some of them. The sample comprises 300,000 to 400,000 clones, around 74% of which are singletons, and around a tenth rests with the top ten. Sequenced material: memory CD4+ T cells sorted from blood. Subset indicated: CD45RA-negative fraction. The receptors stem from a man between 25 and 39 years old in good health.

The V gene is TRBV19, the J gene TRBJ1-5, with D uncertain. Germline values: CDR1 LNHDA, CDR2 SQIVND (reference sequence). This CDR3 spans 13 amino acids. The V end was cut by 5 bases, the J end by 4 bases, with 9 bases between. The CDR3 sequence: CASSRDKNQPQHF. The CDR3 DNA is TGTGCCAGTAGTCGCGACAAAAATCAGCCCCAGCATTTT.

V gene TRBV5-1 combines with J gene TRBJ1-4; D not resolved. The CDR3 length is 11 residues. The germline V gene has CDR1 SGHRS and CDR2 YFSETQ. Trimming cost V 4 bases and J 12 bases, with 10 bases left between them. The CDR3 DNA reads as TGCGCCAGCAGCCCGGGTAACGAACTGTTTTTT. Its translation is CASSPGNELFF. Drawing the rest from reference TRBV5-1 and TRBJ1-4, the complete variable domain is KAGVTQTPRYLIKTRGQQVTLSCSPISGHRSVSWYQQTPGQGLQFLFEYFSETQRNKGNFPGRFSGRQFSNSRSEMNVSTLELGDSALYLCASSPGNELFFGSGTQLSVL.

The V and J genes are TRBV10-1 and TRBJ2-5, with 7 positions matching TRBD2. CDR3 length: 14 amino acids. CDR1 is WNHNN and CDR2 is SYGVQD in the germline V gene (reference sequence). V shed 4 bases and J 0 bases; nucleotides not matched to a gene: 2. CDR3: CASSAGGDQETQYF. The CDR3 DNA reads TGCGCCAGCAGTGCTGGGGGGGACCAAGAGACCCAGTACTTC.

This chain links TRBV5-1 with TRBJ1-1; perhaps TRBD1 as D (6 bases). From germline, CDR1 is SGHRS and CDR2 YFSETQ. This CDR3 has 19 residues. V lost 7 bases and J 3 bases, leaving 31 bases between the germline ends. The CDR3 coding sequence is TGCGCCAGCCGGGGGCCCTGGGGGACCAAATTAAACGGGTACACTGAAGCTTTCTTT. This sequence encodes CASRGPWGTKLNGYTEAFF. The full variable domain, in which reference TRBV5-1 and TRBJ1-1 provide the parts outside the CDR3, is KAGVTQTPRYLIKTRGQQVTLSCSPISGHRSVSWYQQTPGQGLQFLFEYFSETQRNKGNFPGRFSGRQFSNSRSEMNVSTLELGDSALYLCASRGPWGTKLNGYTEAFFGQGTRLTVV.

As to this clone: Other DNA sequences from this sample encode an identical CDR3 as well. The genes are TRBV18 and TRBJ1-1, with no clear D. V shed 3 bases and J shed 0 bases, with 5 bases lying between them. Germline CDR1 and CDR2: KGHSH and LQKENI. This CDR3 has 13 residues. CDR3: CASSPQVNTEAFF. The CDR3 DNA reads TGTGCCAGCTCACCCCAAGTGAACACTGAAGCTTTCTTT.

The chain has TRBV5-1 and TRBJ2-3; 16 bases align to TRBD2. The CDR3 runs to 19 residues. The germline V gene has CDR1 SGHRS and CDR2 YFSETQ. V dropped 4 bases and J dropped 2; count of bases not matched to a gene: 10. The chain's CDR3 is CASSPGLAGGLAVTDTQYF. The CDR3, as DNA: TGCGCCAGCAGCCCGGGACTAGCGGGAGGGCTGGCGGTCACAGATACGCAGTATTTT. The variable domain in full, with the rest retrieved from reference TRBV5-1 and TRBJ2-3, is KAGVTQTPRYLIKTRGQQVTLSCSPISGHRSVSWYQQTPGQGLQFLFEYFSETQRNKGNFPGRFSGRQFSNSRSEMNVSTLELGDSALYLCASSPGLAGGLAVTDTQYFGPGTRLTVL.

The chain recombines TRBV18 with TRBJ2-7; D remains unclear. CDR3 length: 15 residues. Trimming took off 2 bases at V and 0 bases at J, with 11 bases between the two ends. Per the germline V gene, CDR1 is KGHSH and CDR2 is LQKENI. The CDR3 region is CASSPYVESSYEQYF. Written as DNA, the CDR3 is TGTGCCAGCTCACCATACGTCGAGAGCTCCTACGAGCAGTACTTC.

The V gene is TRBV5-1, the J gene TRBJ2-7, with 9 nucleotides matching TRBD1. The germline V gene encodes CDR1 SGHRS and CDR2 YFSETQ. The ends lost 4 bases at V and 2 bases at J; junction bases unmatched: 7. The CDR3 is 15 residues long. The CDR3: CASSRTGGQTYEQYF. The DNA of the CDR3 is TGCGCCAGCAGCAGAACAGGGGGCCAGACCTACGAGCAGTACTTC.

The chain couples TRBV5-4 to TRBJ2-1; D unclear. The germline CDR1 and CDR2 sequences are SGHNT and YYREEE (reference sequence). Trimming shortened V by 0 bases and J by 9 bases, and 7 bases separated the two germline ends. This CDR3 is built from 12 residues. The CDR3 spells CASSLDRGEQFF. CDR3 nucleotides: TGTGCCAGCAGCTTGGATCGCGGTGAGCAGTTCTTC. Variable domain in full (rest from reference TRBV5-4 and TRBJ2-1): ETGVTQSPTHLIKTRGQQVTLRCSSQSGHNTVSWYQQALGQGPQFIFQYYREEENGRGNFPPRFSGLQFPNYSSELNVNALELDDSALYLCASSLDRGEQFFGPGTRLTVL.

The rearrangement links TRBV10-3 to TRBJ1-1; 12 bases fit TRBD1. CDR1 is ENHRY and CDR2 is SYGVKD in the germline V gene. With 6 bases clipped from V and 3 bases from J, the junction kept 11 bases outside the gene matches. The CDR3 runs 17 residues. The CDR3 is CAIRTRDRGLSYTEAFF. The CDR3 DNA reads as TGTGCCATCAGAACACGGGACAGGGGGCTCTCATACACTGAAGCTTTCTTT.